This entry features one T cell receptor (delta chain) sequence. Its antigen remains unknown. Other DNA sequences in this specimen translate into the identical CDR3. RNA was extracted from the cells and then reverse transcribed. The CDR3 regions were amplified by multiplex PCR from V-gene primers to a constant-region primer. TCRdb re-called the multiplex PCR reads using CATT. This sample has some 55,000 delta-chain clones; approximately 16% occur once, and the top ten carry roughly 0.5%. This specimen belongs to a study of Vδ1+ human thymocytes. Points from the study as a whole: Highly polyclonal TRG and TRD repertoires with Gaussian CDR3 length distributions appeared in thymus.

Germline lookup yields CDR1 TVYSNPD and CDR2 GDNSRS (reference sequence). The V segment lost 2 bases and the J segment 8 bases; nucleotides outside the gene matches: 14. The length of the CDR3 is 17 residues. The TCR comes from a boy less than two years old who had congenital heart surgery. Specimen: Vdelta1+ gamma-delta thymocytes from the thymus. Subset of the sample: FACS-sorted CD3+ TCRalphabeta- TCRVdelta1+ TCRVdelta2- thymocytes. The rearrangement joins TRDV3 to TRDJ2; TRDD3 agrees at 13 bases. The CDR3: CAFGGLDWGIRSAQLFF. The CDR3, as DNA: TGTGCCTTTGGCGGCCTAGACTGGGGGATACGGTCGGCACAACTCTTCTTT.